There are a few counts of the clone carrying this T cell receptor beta chain. What it binds is not known. This entry belongs to a study of immune evolution from preneoplasia to lung adenocarcinoma. Patients had resection in Japan or China between about 2013 and 2017. Study findings and constraints: Highest clonality occurred in KRAS-mutant, not EGFR-mutant or double wild-type, nodules.

The CDR3 sequence is 10 residues long. Trimming pared 3 bases from V and 6 bases from J, leaving 3 bases between. Per germline, CDR1 DFQATT and CDR2 SNEGSKA (reference sequence). Data came from immunoSEQ multiplex PCR; TCRdb stores just in-frame clones and leaves some out. Of some 4,000 clones listed, 70% to 80% were seen once; the top ten hold 29%. The source material was FFPE invasive lung adenocarcinoma tissue. The chain is built from TRBV20-1 and TRBJ2-1; D is ambiguous. The receptor was isolated from a person aged 40-60 years with lung adenocarcinoma. Some clones in this sample may be carry-over from other donors' samples. The CDR3 region has the DNA TGCAGTGCTAGTAGCAATGAGCAGTTCTTC. It translates to CSASSNEQFF.